Listed here is a single T cell receptor beta chain. This sample is drawn from a study of T cells in Graves' hyperthyroidism and ophthalmopathy. Regions amplified from RNA transcripts were the TCR beta CDR3 regions. A first-round RT-PCR of the TCR CDR3 used the HTBI primer set. TCRdb analysed the multiplex PCR reads with MiXCR anew, one entry per CDR3 protein. In the table there are hundreds of thousands of distinct CDR3 sequences, around 13% of which are singletons. V lost 4 bases and J 5 bases, leaving 11 bases between the germline ends. The CDR3 covers 13 residues. Per the germline V gene, CDR1 is SNHLY and CDR2 is FYNNEI.

The TCR sequence derives from a woman aged 50 to 60 with Graves' ophthalmopathy. The specimen was blood. The V call is TRBV2, the J call TRBJ2-5; TRBD1 or TRBD2 may be the D gene (5 bases each). The CDR3 is CASSGEGPETQYF. Written as DNA, the CDR3 is TGTGCCAGCAGTGGTGAGGGGCCGGAGACCCAGTACTTC.